The entry below describes one T cell receptor (beta chain). Its antigen is as yet unknown. Samples: about 28 days before transplant, then days 30, 100 and 180 after. Produced via immunoSEQ multiplex PCR; TCRdb's table is partial and in-frame only. The sample yields fewer than 15,000 clones, under 75% seen once. The data were obtained in a study of T cell clonotyping in hematopoietic cell transplantation. Between the trimmed V and J ends, which lost 0 bases and 3 bases, there was a span of 10 bases. Germline CDR1 reads SGDLS; CDR2 reads YYNGEE. This CDR3 has 14 amino acids. Overall study findings and caveats: Pathologically expanded recipient clonotypes increased progressively from day 30 to day 180 as diversity fell. CD4 and CD8 repertoire contributions could not be separated without sorting.

The TCR sequence derives from a male patient aged 55 to 69 who had an allogeneic stem cell transplant from an unrelated donor, so the T cells may come from the graft donor. Some clones in this sample may be carry-over from other donors' samples. V is TRBV9 and J is TRBJ2-7, with D possibly being TRBD1 or TRBD2 (5 bases each). The input for sequencing was peripheral blood mononuclear cells, taken 180 days after allogeneic stem cell transplant. This chain's CDR3 is CASSVVGDGYEQYF. The CDR3 bases are TGTGCCAGCAGCGTAGTAGGGGACGGCTACGAGCAGTACTTC.